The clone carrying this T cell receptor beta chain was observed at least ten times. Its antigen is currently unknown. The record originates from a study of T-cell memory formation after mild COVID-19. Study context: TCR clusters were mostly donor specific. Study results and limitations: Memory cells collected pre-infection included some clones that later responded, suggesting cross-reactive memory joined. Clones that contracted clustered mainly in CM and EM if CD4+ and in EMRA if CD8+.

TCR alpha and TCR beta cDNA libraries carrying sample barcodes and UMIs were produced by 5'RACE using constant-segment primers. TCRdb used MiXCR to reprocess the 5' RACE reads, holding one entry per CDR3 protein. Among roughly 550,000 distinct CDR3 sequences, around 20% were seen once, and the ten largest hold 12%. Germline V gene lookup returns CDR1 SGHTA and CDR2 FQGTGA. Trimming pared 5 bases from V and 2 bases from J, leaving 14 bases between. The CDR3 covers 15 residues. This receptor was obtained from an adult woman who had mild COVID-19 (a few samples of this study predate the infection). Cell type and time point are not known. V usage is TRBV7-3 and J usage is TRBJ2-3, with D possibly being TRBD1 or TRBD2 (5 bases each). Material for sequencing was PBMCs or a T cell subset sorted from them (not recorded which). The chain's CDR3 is CASSATGTNTDTQYF. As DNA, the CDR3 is TGTGCCAGCAGCGCGACCGGGACGAACACAGATACGCAGTATTTT. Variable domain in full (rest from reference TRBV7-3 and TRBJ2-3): GAGVSQTPSNKVTEKGKYVELRCDPISGHTALYWYRQSLGQGPEFLIYFQGTGAADDSGLPNDRFFAVRPEGSVSTLKIQRTERGDSAVYLCASSATGTNTDTQYFGPGTRLTVL.